This paragraph covers one T cell receptor beta chain sequence. What it binds is unknown. The sample is drawn from a study of T-cell memory formation after mild COVID-19. Whole-study context: Clusters of TCRs were largely donor specific.

Germline V gene data show CDR1 as SGHTA and CDR2 as FQGNSA. Trimming removed 4 bases from V and 6 bases from J; junction bases left unmatched: 6. This CDR3 has 14 residues. 5'RACE primed from the constant segment yielded TCR alpha and TCR beta cDNA libraries bearing sample barcodes and UMIs. TCRdb recomputed calls from the 5' RACE reads with MiXCR, one row per CDR3 protein. The data show 120,000 to 150,000 distinct CDR3 sequences, 15% to 20% seen once. General observations from the study: Shrinking CD4+ clones resided mostly in CM and EM, and CD8+ ones in EMRA.

This receptor was identified in an adult woman who had mild COVID-19 (a few samples of this study predate the infection). Cell type and time point are not known. This chain uses TRBV7-2 with TRBJ1-2; TRBD1 aligns across 9 bases. Sequencing input: PBMCs or a T cell subset sorted from them (not recorded which). The chain's CDR3 is CASSWGTGIHGYTF. CDR3 DNA: TGTGCCAGCAGCTGGGGGACAGGGATCCATGGCTACACCTTC.